Listed below are T cell receptor beta chains from one sample, sequenced in a study of blood T cells in healthy people across ages. A single record per CDR3 protein comes from TCRdb applying MiXCR to the 5' RACE reads. Among approximately 1,100,000 distinct CDR3 sequences listed, more than 35% were seen once. The sequenced sample was blood. All receptors come from a woman aged 60-75 years in good health. Each CDR3 is given with its conserved first and last residue. The D gene is left open where the match is weak. Clone size is given for some rows only: seen once, a few or many times, or a class if the clone is expanded.

clone_size: few; d_call: -; j_call: TRBJ2-7; v_call: TRBV6-1; cdr3_aa: CASKPGERANYYEQYF; cdr3_nt: TGTGCCAGTAAACCCGGAGAGCGGGCCAATTACTACGAGCAGTACTTC
clone_size: -; d_call: -; j_call: TRBJ2-1; v_call: TRBV20-1; cdr3_aa: CSASAGRQFF; cdr3_nt: TGCAGTGCTAGTGCGGGAAGGCAGTTCTTC
clone_size: few; d_call: TRBD2; j_call: TRBJ2-1; v_call: TRBV27; cdr3_aa: CASSLAGRHNEQFF; cdr3_nt: TGTGCCAGCAGTCTAGCGGGACGCCACAATGAGCAGTTCTTC
clone_size: -; d_call: TRBD2; j_call: TRBJ2-5; v_call: TRBV3-1; cdr3_aa: CASRWTSGEWETQYF; cdr3_nt: TGTGCCAGCAGGTGGACTAGCGGAGAGTGGGAGACCCAGTACTTC
clone_size: -; d_call: TRBD1; j_call: TRBJ2-3; v_call: TRBV20-1; cdr3_aa: CSASQITGGAADTQYF; cdr3_nt: TGCAGTGCTAGCCAGATTACAGGGGGCGCGGCAGATACGCAGTATTTT
clone_size: -; d_call: TRBD1; j_call: TRBJ2-4; v_call: TRBV6-1; cdr3_aa: CASSEGRGQYSIQYF; cdr3_nt: TGTGCCAGCAGTGAAGGCAGGGGGCAGTATAGCATTCAGTACTTC
clone_size: few; d_call: -; j_call: TRBJ2-1; v_call: TRBV9; cdr3_aa: CASSPTVYNEQFF; cdr3_nt: TGTGCCAGCAGCCCGACAGTATACAATGAGCAGTTCTTC
clone_size: -; d_call: TRBD1; j_call: TRBJ2-2; v_call: TRBV27; cdr3_aa: CASSPRQGRTGELFF; cdr3_nt: TGTGCCAGCAGTCCTCGACAGGGGAGGACCGGGGAGCTGTTTTTT
clone_size: few; d_call: -; j_call: TRBJ2-7; v_call: TRBV6-2/TRBV6-3; cdr3_aa: CASSYIGRASYEQYF; cdr3_nt: TGTGCCAGCAGTTACATTGGGCGGGCATCCTACGAGCAGTACTTC
clone_size: -; d_call: TRBD1; j_call: TRBJ2-5; v_call: TRBV20-1; cdr3_aa: CSARETGADQETQYF; cdr3_nt: TGCAGTGCTAGAGAGACAGGGGCGGACCAAGAGACCCAGTACTTC
clone_size: -; d_call: TRBD2; j_call: TRBJ2-7; v_call: TRBV28; cdr3_aa: CATQSSGRANSYEQYF; cdr3_nt: TGTGCCACCCAATCTAGCGGGAGGGCCAACTCCTACGAGCAGTACTTC
clone_size: few; d_call: -; j_call: TRBJ2-3; v_call: TRBV12-3/TRBV12-4; cdr3_aa: CASSLAPPGSLSTDTQYF; cdr3_nt: TGTGCCAGCAGTTTAGCGCCTCCCGGGTCCCTGAGCACAGATACGCAGTATTTT
clone_size: -; d_call: -; j_call: TRBJ1-1; v_call: TRBV27; cdr3_aa: CASSLSGRMNTEAFF; cdr3_nt: TGTGCCAGCAGTTTGAGTGGCAGGATGAACACTGAAGCTTTCTTT
clone_size: -; d_call: -; j_call: TRBJ2-1; v_call: TRBV12-3/TRBV12-4; cdr3_aa: CASSNGLPPYNEQFF; cdr3_nt: TGTGCCAGCAGCAACGGACTCCCTCCCTACAATGAGCAGTTCTTC
clone_size: -; d_call: -; j_call: TRBJ2-1; v_call: TRBV7-2; cdr3_aa: CASSYNTGGSEQFF; cdr3_nt: TGTGCCAGCAGCTATAATACTGGAGGGAGTGAGCAGTTCTTC
clone_size: -; d_call: -; j_call: TRBJ2-1; v_call: TRBV25-1; cdr3_aa: CASSEWGSNNEQFF; cdr3_nt: TGTGCCAGCAGTGAATGGGGGTCGAACAATGAGCAGTTCTTC
clone_size: -; d_call: TRBD2; j_call: TRBJ2-4; v_call: TRBV6-2/TRBV6-3; cdr3_aa: CASSSGTGNIQYF; cdr3_nt: TGTGCCAGCAGTAGCGGGACTGGGAACATTCAGTACTTC
clone_size: few; d_call: TRBD2; j_call: TRBJ2-7; v_call: TRBV27; cdr3_aa: CASSPSLAGVGYEQYF; cdr3_nt: TGTGCCAGCAGTCCCTCCTTAGCGGGAGTGGGCTACGAGCAGTACTTC
clone_size: few; d_call: TRBD1; j_call: TRBJ2-3; v_call: TRBV25-1; cdr3_aa: CASRRTGWGTDTQYF; cdr3_nt: TGTGCCAGCAGACGGACAGGGTGGGGGACAGATACGCAGTATTTT
clone_size: few; d_call: TRBD1; j_call: TRBJ2-7; v_call: TRBV27; cdr3_aa: CASTTDRERREQYF; cdr3_nt: TGTGCCAGCACTACCGACAGGGAACGCCGGGAGCAGTACTTC
clone_size: -; d_call: TRBD2; j_call: TRBJ2-1; v_call: TRBV4-2; cdr3_aa: CASRPKTSGSIYEQFF; cdr3_nt: TGTGCCAGCAGACCAAAGACTAGCGGGAGTATCTACGAGCAGTTCTTC
clone_size: few; d_call: -; j_call: TRBJ2-5; v_call: TRBV6-2/TRBV6-3; cdr3_aa: CASSWRETQYF; cdr3_nt: TGTGCCAGCAGCTGGAGGGAGACCCAGTACTTC
clone_size: -; d_call: -; j_call: TRBJ1-2; v_call: TRBV5-1; cdr3_aa: CASSLAGRSGYTF; cdr3_nt: TGCGCCAGCAGCTTGGCGGGGCGCTCCGGCTACACCTTC
clone_size: -; d_call: -; j_call: TRBJ1-2; v_call: TRBV10-3; cdr3_aa: CAISARSDHNYGYTF; cdr3_nt: TGTGCCATCAGTGCTCGCTCAGACCATAACTATGGCTACACCTTC
clone_size: few; d_call: -; j_call: TRBJ2-1; v_call: TRBV28; cdr3_aa: CASSQPRTQYNEQFF; cdr3_nt: TGTGCCAGCAGTCAACCCCGGACTCAATACAATGAGCAGTTCTTC
clone_size: -; d_call: -; j_call: TRBJ2-7; v_call: TRBV11-2; cdr3_aa: CASSLEDGNSYEQYF; cdr3_nt: TGCGCCAGCAGCTTAGAAGACGGGAACTCCTACGAGCAGTACTTC
clone_size: -; d_call: -; j_call: TRBJ1-2; v_call: TRBV12-3/TRBV12-4; cdr3_aa: CASSGGTGNGYTF; cdr3_nt: TGTGCCAGCAGTGGGGGCACAGGGAATGGCTACACCTTC
clone_size: few; d_call: -; j_call: TRBJ2-5; v_call: TRBV10-3; cdr3_aa: CATKDGTNQETQYF; cdr3_nt: TGTGCCACAAAAGACGGGACAAACCAAGAGACCCAGTACTTC
clone_size: -; d_call: -; j_call: TRBJ1-5; v_call: TRBV6-5; cdr3_aa: CASSYQQNQPQHF; cdr3_nt: TGTGCCAGCAGTTACCAACAGAATCAGCCCCAGCATTTT
clone_size: -; d_call: -; j_call: TRBJ2-5; v_call: TRBV5-1; cdr3_aa: CASSPGYYNEQYF; cdr3_nt: TGCGCCAGCAGCCCTGGATATTACAATGAGCAGTACTTC
clone_size: few; d_call: -; j_call: TRBJ2-3; v_call: TRBV15; cdr3_aa: CASQSRAGDTDTQYF; cdr3_nt: TGTGCCAGCCAAAGTAGGGCCGGAGACACAGATACGCAGTATTTT
clone_size: -; d_call: -; j_call: TRBJ1-2; v_call: TRBV14; cdr3_aa: CASSQEVGFYGYTF; cdr3_nt: TGTGCCAGCAGCCAAGAGGTGGGATTCTATGGCTACACCTTC
clone_size: -; d_call: TRBD1; j_call: TRBJ2-3; v_call: TRBV7-9; cdr3_aa: CASSLQIGQGDADTQYF; cdr3_nt: TGTGCCAGCAGCTTACAGATCGGACAGGGGGATGCAGATACGCAGTATTTT
clone_size: once; d_call: -; j_call: TRBJ2-2; v_call: TRBV9; cdr3_aa: CASSVEGGNTGELFF; cdr3_nt: TGTGCCAGCAGCGTAGAGGGCGGAAACACCGGGGAGCTGTTTTTT
clone_size: few; d_call: -; j_call: TRBJ2-5; v_call: TRBV11-2; cdr3_aa: CASSLRTVQETQYF; cdr3_nt: TGTGCCAGCAGCTTGAGGACAGTCCAAGAGACCCAGTACTTC
clone_size: -; d_call: TRBD2; j_call: TRBJ2-7; v_call: TRBV6-2/TRBV6-3; cdr3_aa: CASSALAGGFYEQYF; cdr3_nt: TGTGCCAGCAGTGCACTAGCGGGAGGATTCTACGAGCAGTACTTC
clone_size: -; d_call: -; j_call: TRBJ2-1; v_call: TRBV24-1; cdr3_aa: CATSVDGASYNEQFF; cdr3_nt: TGTGCCACCAGTGTAGACGGAGCGTCCTACAATGAGCAGTTCTTC
clone_size: few; d_call: -; j_call: TRBJ2-4; v_call: TRBV9; cdr3_aa: CASSPIVGAKNIQYF; cdr3_nt: TGTGCCAGCAGCCCGATCGTTGGAGCCAAAAACATTCAGTACTTC
clone_size: -; d_call: -; j_call: TRBJ2-1; v_call: TRBV3-1; cdr3_aa: CASSPSAGNNEQFF; cdr3_nt: TGTGCCAGCAGCCCTTCGGCGGGGAACAATGAGCAGTTCTTC
clone_size: -; d_call: TRBD1; j_call: TRBJ1-2; v_call: TRBV12-3/TRBV12-4; cdr3_aa: CASSFRQGLPYGYTF; cdr3_nt: TGTGCCAGCAGTTTCCGACAGGGGCTTCCCTATGGCTACACCTTC
clone_size: -; d_call: -; j_call: TRBJ2-7; v_call: TRBV19; cdr3_aa: CASSTSDRYSYEQYF; cdr3_nt: TGTGCCAGTAGTACCTCCGACAGGTACTCCTACGAGCAGTACTTC
clone_size: few; d_call: -; j_call: TRBJ2-7; v_call: TRBV5-4; cdr3_aa: CASSLDLRYEQYF; cdr3_nt: TGTGCCAGCAGCTTGGACCTTCGGTACGAGCAGTACTTC
clone_size: -; d_call: -; j_call: TRBJ1-4; v_call: TRBV6-1; cdr3_aa: CATTNAGEKLFF; cdr3_nt: TGTGCCACCACAAACGCTGGCGAAAAACTGTTTTTT
clone_size: many; d_call: -; j_call: TRBJ2-3; v_call: TRBV18; cdr3_aa: CASSPTDTQYF; cdr3_nt: TGTGCCAGCAGCCCCACAGATACGCAGTATTTT
clone_size: -; d_call: -; j_call: TRBJ2-6; v_call: TRBV28; cdr3_aa: CASYSSGANVLTF; cdr3_nt: TGTGCCAGCTATAGCTCTGGGGCCAACGTCCTGACTTTC
clone_size: -; d_call: -; j_call: TRBJ2-7; v_call: TRBV15; cdr3_aa: CATSRDHSEQYF; cdr3_nt: TGTGCCACCAGCAGAGATCACAGTGAGCAGTACTTC
clone_size: few; d_call: TRBD1; j_call: TRBJ2-7; v_call: TRBV6-5; cdr3_aa: CASSFLSGGAYEQYF; cdr3_nt: TGTGCCAGCAGTTTTCTCTCAGGGGGCGCCTACGAGCAGTACTTC
clone_size: -; d_call: TRBD2; j_call: TRBJ2-5; v_call: TRBV20-1; cdr3_aa: CSARWVLAGGPPQETQYF; cdr3_nt: TGCAGTGCTCGCTGGGTGCTAGCGGGAGGGCCCCCCCAAGAGACCCAGTACTTC
clone_size: -; d_call: TRBD2; j_call: TRBJ2-5; v_call: TRBV20-1; cdr3_aa: CSAGRLAGVWQETQYF; cdr3_nt: TGCAGTGCTGGAAGACTAGCGGGAGTTTGGCAAGAGACCCAGTACTTC
clone_size: -; d_call: -; j_call: TRBJ2-7; v_call: TRBV29-1; cdr3_aa: CSVEEQWGETLYF; cdr3_nt: TGCAGCGTTGAAGAGCAGTGGGGGGAGACCCTGTACTTC